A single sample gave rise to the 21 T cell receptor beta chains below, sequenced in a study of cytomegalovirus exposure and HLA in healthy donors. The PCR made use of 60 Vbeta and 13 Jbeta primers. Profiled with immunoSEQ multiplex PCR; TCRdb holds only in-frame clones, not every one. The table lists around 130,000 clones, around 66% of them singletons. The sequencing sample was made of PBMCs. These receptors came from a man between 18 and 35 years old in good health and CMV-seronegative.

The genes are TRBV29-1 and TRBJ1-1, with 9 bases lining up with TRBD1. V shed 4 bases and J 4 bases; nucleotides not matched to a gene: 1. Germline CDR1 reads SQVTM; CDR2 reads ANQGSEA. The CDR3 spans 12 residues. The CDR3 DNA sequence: TGCAGCGTTGGGACAGGGGTCACTGAAGCTTTCTTT. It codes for CSVGTGVTEAFF.

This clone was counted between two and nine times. The CDR3 is CATSRAVAGAYNEQFF. As DNA, the CDR3 is TGTGCCACCAGCAGGGCGGTAGCGGGGGCCTACAATGAGCAGTTCTTC. The chain is built from TRBV15 and TRBJ2-1, with 9 bases identical to TRBD2. Trimming removed 3 bases from V and 2 bases from J; junction bases left unmatched: 5. CDR3 size: 16 residues. Germline-derived CDR1 and CDR2 are LNHNV and YYDKDF (reference sequence).

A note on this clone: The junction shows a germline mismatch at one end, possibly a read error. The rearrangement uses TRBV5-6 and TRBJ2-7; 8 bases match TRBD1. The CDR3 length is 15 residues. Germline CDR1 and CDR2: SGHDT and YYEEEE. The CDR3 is CVSSTWTGKNYEQYF. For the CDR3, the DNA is TGTGTCAGCAGCACGTGGACAGGGAAAAACTACGAGCAGTACTTC.

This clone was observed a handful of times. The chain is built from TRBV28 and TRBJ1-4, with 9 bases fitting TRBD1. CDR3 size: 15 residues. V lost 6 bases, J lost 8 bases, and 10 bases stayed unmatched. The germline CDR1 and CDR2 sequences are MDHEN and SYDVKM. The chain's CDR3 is CASSLTGGRGEKLFF. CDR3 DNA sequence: TGTGCCAGCAGCCTTACAGGGGGCAGAGGAGAAAAACTGTTTTTT. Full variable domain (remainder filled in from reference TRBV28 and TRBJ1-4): DVKVTQSSRYLVKRTGEKVFLECVQDMDHENMFWYRQDPGLGLRLIYFSYDVKMKEKGDIPEGYSVSREKKERFSLILESASTNQTSMYLCASSLTGGRGEKLFFGSGTQLSVL.

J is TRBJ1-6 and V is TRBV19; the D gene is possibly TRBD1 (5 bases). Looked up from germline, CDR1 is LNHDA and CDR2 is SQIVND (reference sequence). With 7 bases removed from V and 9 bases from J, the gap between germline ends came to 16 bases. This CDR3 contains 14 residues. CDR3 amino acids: CASTLPGVGSPLHF. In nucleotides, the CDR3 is TGTGCCAGTACCTTACCGGGGGTAGGTTCACCCCTCCACTTT. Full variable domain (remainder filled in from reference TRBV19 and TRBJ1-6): DGGITQSPKYLFRKEGQNVTLSCEQNLNHDAMYWYRQDPGQGLRLIYYSQIVNDFQKGDIAEGYSVSREKKESFPLTVTSAQKNPTAFYLCASTLPGVGSPLHFGNGTRLTVT.

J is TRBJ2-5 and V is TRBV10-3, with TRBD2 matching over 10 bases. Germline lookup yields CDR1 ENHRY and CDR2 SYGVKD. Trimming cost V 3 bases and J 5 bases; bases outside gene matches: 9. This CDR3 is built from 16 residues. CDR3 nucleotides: TGTGCCATCAGTGAAGCTAGCGGGAGAAGATTGGAGACCCAGTACTTC. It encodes CAISEASGRRLETQYF.

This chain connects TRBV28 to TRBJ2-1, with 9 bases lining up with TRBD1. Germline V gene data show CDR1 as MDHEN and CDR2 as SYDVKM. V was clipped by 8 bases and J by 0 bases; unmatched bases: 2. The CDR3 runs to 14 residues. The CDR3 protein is CASETGGSYNEQFF. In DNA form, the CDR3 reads TGTGCCAGCGAGACAGGGGGCTCCTACAATGAGCAGTTCTTC. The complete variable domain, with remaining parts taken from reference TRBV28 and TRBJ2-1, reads DVKVTQSSRYLVKRTGEKVFLECVQDMDHENMFWYRQDPGLGLRLIYFSYDVKMKEKGDIPEGYSVSREKKERFSLILESASTNQTSMYLCASETGGSYNEQFFGPGTRLTVL.

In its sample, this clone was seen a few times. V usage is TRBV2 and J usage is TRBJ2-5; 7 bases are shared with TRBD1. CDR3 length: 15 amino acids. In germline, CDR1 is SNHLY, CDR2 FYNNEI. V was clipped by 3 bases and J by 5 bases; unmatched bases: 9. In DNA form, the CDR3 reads TGTGCCAGCAGTGACATGGACAGGCCGGGGGAGACCCAGTACTTC. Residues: CASSDMDRPGETQYF.

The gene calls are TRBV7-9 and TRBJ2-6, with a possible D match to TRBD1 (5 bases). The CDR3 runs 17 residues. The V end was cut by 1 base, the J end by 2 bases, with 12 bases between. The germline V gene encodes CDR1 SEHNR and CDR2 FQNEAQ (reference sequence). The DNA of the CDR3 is TGTGCCAGCAGCTTAGACAGGTCCTATGCTGGGGCCAACGTCCTGACTTTC. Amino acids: CASSLDRSYAGANVLTF.

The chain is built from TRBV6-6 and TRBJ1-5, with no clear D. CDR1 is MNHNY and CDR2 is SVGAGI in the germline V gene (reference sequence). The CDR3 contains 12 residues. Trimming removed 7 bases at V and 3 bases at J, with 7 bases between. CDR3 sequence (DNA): TGTGCCAGCACCGCGATCAATCAGCCCCAGCATTTT. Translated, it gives CASTAINQPQHF.

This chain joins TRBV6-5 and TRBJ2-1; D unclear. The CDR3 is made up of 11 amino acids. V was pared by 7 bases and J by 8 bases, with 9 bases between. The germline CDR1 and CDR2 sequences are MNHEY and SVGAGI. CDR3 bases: TGTGCCAGCATCACTCGTGATGAGCAGTTCTTC. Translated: CASITRDEQFF.

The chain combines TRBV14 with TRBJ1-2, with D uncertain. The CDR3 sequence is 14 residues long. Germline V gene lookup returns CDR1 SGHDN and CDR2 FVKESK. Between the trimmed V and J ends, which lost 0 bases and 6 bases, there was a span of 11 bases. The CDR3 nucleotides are TGTGCCAGCAGCCAAGATGGGCGGGCAGATGGCTACACCTTC. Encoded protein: CASSQDGRADGYTF.

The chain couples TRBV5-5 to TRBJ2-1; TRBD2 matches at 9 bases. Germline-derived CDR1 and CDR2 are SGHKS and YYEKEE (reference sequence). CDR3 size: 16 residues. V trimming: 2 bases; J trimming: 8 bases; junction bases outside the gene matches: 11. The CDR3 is CASSFDYSGSGYEQFF. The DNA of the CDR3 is TGTGCCAGCAGCTTCGATTATAGCGGGAGTGGCTATGAGCAGTTCTTC.

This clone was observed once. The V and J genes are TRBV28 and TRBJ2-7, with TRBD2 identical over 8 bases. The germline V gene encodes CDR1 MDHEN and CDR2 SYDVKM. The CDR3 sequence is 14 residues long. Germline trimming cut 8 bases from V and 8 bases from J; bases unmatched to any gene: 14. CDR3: CASRDRAGVPKQYF. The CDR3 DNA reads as TGTGCCAGCCGCGATCGAGCGGGAGTCCCCAAGCAGTACTTC.

The CDR3 sequence is CASSLTRQAHGELFF. In nucleotides, the CDR3 is TGCGCCAGCAGCTTGACCCGACAGGCCCACGGGGAGCTGTTTTTT. The chain combines TRBV5-1 with TRBJ2-2, with D perhaps matching TRBD1 (6 bases). The germline V and J ends were trimmed by 1 base and 7 bases, with 14 bases remaining between them. This CDR3 is built from 15 residues. Germline V gene data show CDR1 as SGHRS and CDR2 as YFSETQ.

The DNA for the CDR3 is TGCGCCAGCAGCCAAGACGCTAGCGGGCTTTACGAGCAGTACTTC. Translated: CASSQDASGLYEQYF. V is TRBV4-3 and J is TRBJ2-7; TRBD2 agrees at 8 bases. Per the germline V gene, CDR1 is LGHNA and CDR2 is YSLEER. Unmatched junction bases numbered 5, after V lost 0 bases and J lost 4 bases. This CDR3 region has 15 residues.

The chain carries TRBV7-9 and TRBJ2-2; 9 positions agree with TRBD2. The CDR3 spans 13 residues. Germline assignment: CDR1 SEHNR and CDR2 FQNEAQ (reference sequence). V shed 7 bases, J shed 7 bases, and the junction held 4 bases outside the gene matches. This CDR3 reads CASTSGTGGELFF. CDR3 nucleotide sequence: TGTGCCAGCACTAGCGGGACCGGCGGGGAGCTGTTTTTT.

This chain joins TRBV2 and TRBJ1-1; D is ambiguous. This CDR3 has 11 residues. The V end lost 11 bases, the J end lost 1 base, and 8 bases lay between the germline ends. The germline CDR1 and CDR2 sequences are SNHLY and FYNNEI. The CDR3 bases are TGTGCCGACCGGGGGAACACTGAAGCTTTCTTT. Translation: CADRGNTEAFF.

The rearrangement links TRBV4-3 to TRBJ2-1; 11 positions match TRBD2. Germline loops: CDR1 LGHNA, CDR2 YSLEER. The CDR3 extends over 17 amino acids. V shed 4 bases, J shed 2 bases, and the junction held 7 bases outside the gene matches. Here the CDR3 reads CASSLSSGRSPYNEQFF. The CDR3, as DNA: TGCGCCAGCAGCCTTTCTAGCGGGAGGAGCCCCTACAATGAGCAGTTCTTC.

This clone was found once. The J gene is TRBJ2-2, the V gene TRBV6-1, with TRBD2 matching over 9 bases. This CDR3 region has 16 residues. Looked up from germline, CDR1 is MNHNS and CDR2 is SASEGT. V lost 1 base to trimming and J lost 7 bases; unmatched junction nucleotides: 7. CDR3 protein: CASSEESGRLGGELFF. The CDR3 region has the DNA TGTGCCAGCAGTGAAGAAAGCGGGAGGCTAGGCGGGGAGCTGTTTTTT.

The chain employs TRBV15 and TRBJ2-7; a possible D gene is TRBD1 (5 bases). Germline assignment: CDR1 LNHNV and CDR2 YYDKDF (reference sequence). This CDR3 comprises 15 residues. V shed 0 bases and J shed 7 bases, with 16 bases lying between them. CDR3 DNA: TGTGCCACCAGCAGAGATAGAGTAGGGGCCGGGGAGCAGTACTTC. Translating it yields CATSRDRVGAGEQYF.